A selection of T cell receptor beta chains follows, all from one sample in a study of shared clonotypes between healthy human individuals. The method was immunoSEQ multiplex PCR; TCRdb's version includes in-frame clones alone and lacks a portion of them. The sample lists approximately 1.1 million clones, 78% occurring once. What was sequenced was memory CD4+ T cells from PBMCs. The origin of the receptors is a young man in good health. Some clones in this sample may be carry-over from other donors' samples. CDR3s include the opening cysteine and the closing phenylalanine or tryptophan. The order of the fields is D gene, clone size, J gene, V gene, CDR3 protein, CDR3 DNA. D genes are given only for firm matches. The size entry is marked missing in some rows and otherwise reads once, few, many or a size class.

D: TRBD1; size: .; J: TRBJ2-5; V: TRBV11-2; CDR3: CASSSDRLVQETQYF; DNA: TGTGCCAGCAGCTCGGACAGGTTGGTTCAAGAGACCCAGTACTTC
D: TRBD1; size: few; J: TRBJ2-5; V: TRBV28; CDR3: CASSLDRVWETQYF; DNA: TGTGCCAGCAGTCTTGACAGGGTCTGGGAGACCCAGTACTTC
D: TRBD2; size: .; J: TRBJ2-5; V: TRBV5-1; CDR3: CASSPGTSEETQYF; DNA: TGCGCCAGCAGCCCCGGGACTAGCGAAGAGACCCAGTACTTC
D: TRBD1; size: .; J: TRBJ2-5; V: TRBV4-1; CDR3: CASSQDRERQGTGKKETQYF; DNA: TGCGCCAGCAGCCAAGATCGGGAAAGACAGGGGACAGGAAAAAAAGAGACCCAGTACTTC
D: .; size: .; J: TRBJ1-5; V: TRBV5-5; CDR3: CASSLYGGSDQPQHF; DNA: TGTGCCAGCAGCTTGTACGGGGGGTCCGATCAGCCCCAGCATTTT
D: TRBD2; size: .; J: TRBJ2-2; V: TRBV5-1; CDR3: CASSARTSDTGELFF; DNA: TGCGCCAGCAGCGCCCGGACTAGCGACACCGGGGAGCTGTTTTTT
D: TRBD1; size: .; J: TRBJ1-3; V: TRBV29-1; CDR3: CSVARQGTIYF; DNA: TGCAGCGTTGCCCGACAGGGTACCATATATTTT
D: .; size: .; J: TRBJ1-1; V: TRBV7-3; CDR3: CASSLTQLQGWTEAFF; DNA: TGTGCCAGCAGCCTCACACAGCTTCAGGGTTGGACTGAAGCTTTCTTT
D: .; size: .; J: TRBJ1-3; V: TRBV5-5; CDR3: CASSDSRGTTIYF; DNA: TGTGCCAGCAGCGACTCCAGGGGAACGACCATATATTTT
D: .; size: .; J: TRBJ1-2; V: TRBV30; CDR3: CAWSRGRGYGYTF; DNA: TGTGCCTGGAGTAGGGGCAGGGGCTATGGCTACACCTTC
D: TRBD2; size: .; J: TRBJ2-1; V: TRBV11-2; CDR3: CASSLVREGRAGAQFF; DNA: TGTGCCAGCAGCTTAGTGCGGGAGGGCAGGGCCGGGGCGCAGTTCTTC
D: .; size: .; J: TRBJ2-7; V: TRBV7-8; CDR3: CASSLREFSLGFHEQYF; DNA: TGTGCCAGCAGCTTACGTGAATTTTCCCTCGGTTTTCATGAGCAGTACTTC
D: TRBD1; size: .; J: TRBJ1-5; V: TRBV28; CDR3: CASSSGQGVTQPQHF; DNA: TGTGCCAGCAGTTCGGGACAGGGGGTTACTCAGCCCCAGCATTTT
D: TRBD1; size: .; J: TRBJ1-2; V: TRBV2; CDR3: CASSWGQGTVGGYTF; DNA: TGTGCCAGCAGTTGGGGACAGGGAACAGTAGGCGGCTACACCTTC
D: TRBD2; size: .; J: TRBJ2-7; V: TRBV15; CDR3: CATSRPPGTSGSGGYEQYF; DNA: TGTGCCACCAGCAGACCCCCCGGGACTAGCGGGAGCGGTGGCTACGAGCAGTACTTC
D: .; size: .; J: TRBJ2-3; V: TRBV28; CDR3: CASSKDPTDTQYF; DNA: TGTGCCAGCAGTAAAGACCCCACAGATACGCAGTATTTT
D: .; size: once; J: TRBJ2-3; V: TRBV18; CDR3: CASSLNSVTDTQYF; DNA: TGTGCCAGCTCACTCAATTCTGTCACAGATACGCAGTATTTT
D: TRBD2; size: .; J: TRBJ2-7; V: TRBV11-2; CDR3: CASSTVGGRPNEQYF; DNA: TGTGCCAGCAGCACCGTGGGCGGGAGGCCCAACGAGCAGTACTTC
D: .; size: few; J: TRBJ2-2; V: TRBV5-1; CDR3: CASSPLTGRDGELFF; DNA: TGCGCCAGCAGCCCCCTGACTGGTCGGGACGGGGAGCTGTTTTTT
D: .; size: .; J: TRBJ2-1; V: TRBV10-3; CDR3: CAISESAGLNEQFF; DNA: TGTGCCATCAGTGAGTCGGCAGGCTTGAATGAGCAGTTCTTC
D: TRBD2; size: .; J: TRBJ2-2; V: TRBV10-3; CDR3: CAISRSSGRGGGELFF; DNA: TGTGCCATCAGTCGCTCTAGCGGGAGGGGTGGCGGGGAGCTGTTTTTT
D: .; size: once; J: TRBJ1-5; V: TRBV19; CDR3: CASSILDSSNQPQHF; DNA: TGTGCCAGTAGTATCCTGGACAGTAGCAATCAGCCCCAGCATTTT
D: .; size: once; J: TRBJ1-1; V: TRBV19; CDR3: CASSKRRTEAFF; DNA: TGTGCCAGTTCGAAACGGAGAACTGAAGCTTTCTTT
D: .; size: once; J: TRBJ2-7; V: TRBV21-1; CDR3: CASSMRGFLF; DNA: TGTGCCAGCAGCATGAGGGGGTTTTTATTC
D: .; size: .; J: TRBJ2-1; V: TRBV7-3; CDR3: CASSPRTRERSYNEQFF; DNA: TGTGCCAGCAGCCCCAGGACCAGGGAACGCTCCTACAATGAGCAGTTCTTC
D: .; size: .; J: TRBJ2-3; V: TRBV9; CDR3: CASSVGGGLGTDTQYF; DNA: TGTGCCAGCAGCGTAGGTGGTGGGCTTGGCACAGATACGCAGTATTTT